Sequencing of this T cell receptor beta chain was carried out in a study of blood T cell repertoires in COVID-19. Study-wide background: The analysed material was cDNA or gDNA that came from T cells, B-cell-depleted T cells, or PBMCs.

Profiled with immunoSEQ multiplex PCR; TCRdb holds only in-frame clones, not every one. Of 160,000 or so clones listed, about 88% are singletons. Trimming shortened V by 2 bases and J by 2 bases, and 15 bases separated the two germline ends. This CDR3 comprises 16 residues. The germline CDR1 and CDR2 sequences are LGHDT and YNNKEL (reference sequence). Sequencing input: peripheral blood. V usage is TRBV3-1 (or the pseudogene TRBV3-2) and J usage is TRBJ1-1; perhaps TRBD1 as D (5 bases). The clonotype was recovered from a woman between 65 and 79 years old with acute or convalescent COVID-19. In nucleotides, the CDR3 is TGTGCCAGCAGCCAATCGAAGGGGAAAAGCAACACTGAAGCTTTCTTT. It yields the protein CASSQSKGKSNTEAFF.